This T cell receptor beta chain was captured by sequencing in a study of post-analysis software for immune sequencing data. Study findings and constraints: About five TRBV segments, including TRBV5-6, TRBV5-1 and TRBV20-1, were more frequent in patients than controls. Controls had significantly higher normalized Chao1 diversity than multiple sclerosis patients. By F measure, samples from a shared preparation batch strongly co-clustered.

Unique molecular identifiers were present in the TCR beta cDNA libraries. T cells numbering about 0.95 to 10 million gave rise to roughly 0.5 million cDNA molecules. TCRdb recomputed calls from the PCR reads with MiXCR, one row per CDR3 protein. This table holds hundreds of thousands of distinct CDR3 sequences, around 64% found once. Trimming at V came to 1 base and at J to 8 bases, leaving 1 base not matched to a gene. CDR1 SNHLY and CDR2 FYNNEI come from the germline V gene. The CDR3 has 13 amino acids. Concerning this clonotype: As yet, its antigen is unknown.

This TCR was sampled from a girl aged 2 to 10 with multiple sclerosis. Sequenced input: blood. The chain recombines TRBV2 with TRBJ2-1, with 8 bases aligning to TRBD2. The CDR3 reads CASSEVGGDEQFF. The CDR3 nucleotides are TGTGCCAGCAGTGAAGTCGGGGGGGATGAGCAGTTCTTC. The variable domain in full, completed from reference TRBV2 and TRBJ2-1, reads EPEVTQTPSHQVTQMGQEVILRCVPISNHLYFYWYRQILGQKVEFLVSFYNNEISEKSEIFDDQFSVERPDGSNFTLKIRSTKLEDSAMYFCASSEVGGDEQFFGPGTRLTVL.